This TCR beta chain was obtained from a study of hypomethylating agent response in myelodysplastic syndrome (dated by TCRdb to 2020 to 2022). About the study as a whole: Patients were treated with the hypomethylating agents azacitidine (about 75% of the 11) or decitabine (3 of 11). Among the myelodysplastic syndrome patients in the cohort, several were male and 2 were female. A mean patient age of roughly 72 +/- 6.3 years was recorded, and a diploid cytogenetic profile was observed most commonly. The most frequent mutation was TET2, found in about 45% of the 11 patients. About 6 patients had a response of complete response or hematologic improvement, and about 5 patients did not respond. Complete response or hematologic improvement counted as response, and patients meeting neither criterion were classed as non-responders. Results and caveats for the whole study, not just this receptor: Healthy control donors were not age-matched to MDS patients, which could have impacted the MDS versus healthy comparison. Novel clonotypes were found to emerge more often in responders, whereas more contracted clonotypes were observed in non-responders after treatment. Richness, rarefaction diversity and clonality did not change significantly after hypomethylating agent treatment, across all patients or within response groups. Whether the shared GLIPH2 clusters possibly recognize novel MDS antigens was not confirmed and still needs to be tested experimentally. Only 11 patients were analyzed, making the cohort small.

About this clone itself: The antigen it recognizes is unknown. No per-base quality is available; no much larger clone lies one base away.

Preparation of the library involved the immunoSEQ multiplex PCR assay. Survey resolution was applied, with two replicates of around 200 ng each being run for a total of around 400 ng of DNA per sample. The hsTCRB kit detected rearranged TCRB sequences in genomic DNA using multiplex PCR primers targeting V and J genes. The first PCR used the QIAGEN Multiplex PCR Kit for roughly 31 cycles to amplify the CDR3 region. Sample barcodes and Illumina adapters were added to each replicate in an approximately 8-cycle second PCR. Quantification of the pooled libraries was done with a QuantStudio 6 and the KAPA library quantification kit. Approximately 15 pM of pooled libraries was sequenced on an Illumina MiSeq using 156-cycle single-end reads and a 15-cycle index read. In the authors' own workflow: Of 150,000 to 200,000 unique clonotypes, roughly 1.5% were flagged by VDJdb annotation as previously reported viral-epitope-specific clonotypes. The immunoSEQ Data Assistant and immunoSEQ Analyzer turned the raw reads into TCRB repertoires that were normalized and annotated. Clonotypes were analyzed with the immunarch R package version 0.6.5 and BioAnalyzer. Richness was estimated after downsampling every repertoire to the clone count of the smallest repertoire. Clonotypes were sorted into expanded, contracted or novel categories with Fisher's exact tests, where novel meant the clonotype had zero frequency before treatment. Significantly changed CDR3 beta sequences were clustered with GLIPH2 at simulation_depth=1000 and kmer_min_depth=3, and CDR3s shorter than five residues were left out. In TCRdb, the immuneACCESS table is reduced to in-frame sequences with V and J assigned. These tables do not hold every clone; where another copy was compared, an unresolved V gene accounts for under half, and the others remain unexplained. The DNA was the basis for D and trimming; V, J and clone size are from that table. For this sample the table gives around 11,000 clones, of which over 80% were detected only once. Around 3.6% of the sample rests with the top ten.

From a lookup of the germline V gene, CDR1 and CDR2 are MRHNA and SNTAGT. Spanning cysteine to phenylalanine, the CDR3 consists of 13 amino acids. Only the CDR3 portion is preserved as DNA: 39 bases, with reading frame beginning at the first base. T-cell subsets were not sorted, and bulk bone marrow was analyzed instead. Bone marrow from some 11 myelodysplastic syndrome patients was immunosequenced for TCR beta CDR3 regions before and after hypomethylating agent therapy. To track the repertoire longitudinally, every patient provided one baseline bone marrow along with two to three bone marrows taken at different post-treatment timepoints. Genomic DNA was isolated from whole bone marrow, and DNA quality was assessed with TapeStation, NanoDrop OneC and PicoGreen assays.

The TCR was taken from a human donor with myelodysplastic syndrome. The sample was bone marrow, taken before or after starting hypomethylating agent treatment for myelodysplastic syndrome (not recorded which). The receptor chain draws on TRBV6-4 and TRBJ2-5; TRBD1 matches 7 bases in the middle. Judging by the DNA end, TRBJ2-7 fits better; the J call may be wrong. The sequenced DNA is TGTGCCACCAATGACAGGGCTAACTACGAGCAGTACTTC. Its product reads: CATNDRANYEQYF.